Below, one TCR beta chain is given with its context. Its target antigen remains unknown. The input lacks base qualities; no much larger clone sits a single base away. The data were obtained in a study of CD8 T cells in Susac syndrome (dated by TCRdb to about 2019). In terms of the full investigation: Repertoire sequencing was used to test whether CD8+ T cell activation and differentiation in Susac syndrome was antigen driven.

Peripheral blood CD8+ and CD4+ T cells from healthy donors, Susac syndrome patients and multiple sclerosis patients were profiled by high-throughput TCR beta sequencing. Healthy donors were age- and sex-matched controls. Bulk CD8+ and CD4+ T cells were purified by magnetic negative isolation, while CD8+ TEMRA cells were enriched using FACS. Blood was drawn into EDTA tubes, processed within 24 hours, and PBMCs were isolated by density gradient centrifugation. PBMCs destined for TCR sequencing were cryopreserved in liquid nitrogen and later thawed in a 37 °C water bath. Purity of sorted or isolated CD4+, CD8+ and CD8+ TEMRA cells was at least 90%. What the research found in general, with its limitations: The number of individuals in the TCR sequencing and HLA analysis was recognized as being relatively small.

RNA was extracted using the RNeasy kit, and about 0.5 to 1 microgram was reverse transcribed with random hexamers. TCR beta CDR3 regions were amplified with the immunoSEQ multiplex PCR assay covering 54 Vbeta and 13 Jbeta segments. Bias from PCR amplification was corrected by using a synthetic template baseline for primer optimization and for computational correction. As for how the authors treated the data: Reads were annotated to V, D and J genes according to IMGT and were analyzed with immunoSEQ Analyzer, with only productive sequences retained. To calculate clonality, Shannon entropy was normalized by log2 of the number of productive unique sequences and then subtracted from one. For each patient and control, public and private clones were evaluated among the 100 most prevalent clones. A clone was defined as Susac-specific if it was absent from the healthy and MS cohorts, from approximately 980 published viral clones and from other ImmuneACCESS disease sequences. The public sequencing data were trimmed at Q25 with fastp and processed into clonotypes with MiXCR by TCRdb, which kept only in-frame beta chains. A single entry per CDR3 protein holds the most common genes and DNA from its merged rows. The V and J calls reflect TCRdb's pipeline rather than the authors' work. The table for this sample lists about 190,000 distinct CDR3 sequences; around 93% of them were counted only once. 0.1% to 0.12% of the sample lies in the top ten.

In the germline V gene, CDR1 corresponds to ENHRY and CDR2 to SYGVKD. The CDR3 holds 12 amino acids from the cysteine to the phenylalanine. Only the CDR3 DNA is retained, 36 bases long and in frame from the first base. Trimming takes 0 bases from V and 8 bases from J, and the germline ends sit 7 bases apart. Sequencing was performed on CD4+ T cells from PBMCs. The origin of this receptor is a human donor in good health. This chain is built from TRBV10-3 and TRBJ1-1; the D gene cannot be resolved reliably. The CDR3 here reads CAISESVMEAFF. In nucleotide form, the sequence is TGTGCCATCAGTGAGTCCGTCATGGAAGCTTTCTTT.